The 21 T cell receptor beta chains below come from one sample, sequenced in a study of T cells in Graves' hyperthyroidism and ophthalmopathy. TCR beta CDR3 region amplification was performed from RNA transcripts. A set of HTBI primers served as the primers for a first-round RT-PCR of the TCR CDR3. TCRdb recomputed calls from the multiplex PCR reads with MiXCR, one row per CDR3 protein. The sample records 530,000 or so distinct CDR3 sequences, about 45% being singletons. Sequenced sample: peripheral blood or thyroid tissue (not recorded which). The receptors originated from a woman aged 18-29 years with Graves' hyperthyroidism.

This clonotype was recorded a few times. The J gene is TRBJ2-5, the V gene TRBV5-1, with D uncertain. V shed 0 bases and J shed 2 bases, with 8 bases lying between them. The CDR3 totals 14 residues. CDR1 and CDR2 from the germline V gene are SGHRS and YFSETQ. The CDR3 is CASSLGAEQETQYF. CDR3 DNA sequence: TGCGCCAGCAGCTTGGGGGCCGAGCAAGAGACCCAGTACTTC.

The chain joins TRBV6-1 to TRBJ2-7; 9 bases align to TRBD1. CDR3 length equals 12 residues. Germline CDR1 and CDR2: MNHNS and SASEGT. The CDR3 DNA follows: TGTGCTAGCGGTGGGACAGGGAACGAGCAGTACTTC. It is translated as CASGGTGNEQYF.

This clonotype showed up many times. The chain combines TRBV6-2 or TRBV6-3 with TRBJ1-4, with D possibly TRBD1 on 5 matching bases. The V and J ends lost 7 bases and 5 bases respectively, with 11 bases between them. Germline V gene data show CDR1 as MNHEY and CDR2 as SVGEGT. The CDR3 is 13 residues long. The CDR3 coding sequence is TGTGCCAGCAACGACAGCCCGAATGAAAAACTGTTTTTT. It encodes CASNDSPNEKLFF.

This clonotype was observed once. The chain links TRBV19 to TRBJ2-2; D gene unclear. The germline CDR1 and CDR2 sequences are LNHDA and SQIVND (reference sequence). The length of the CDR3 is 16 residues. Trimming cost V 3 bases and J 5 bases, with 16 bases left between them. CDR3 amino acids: CASSMRPLGLTGELFF. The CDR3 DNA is TGTGCCAGTAGTATGAGGCCACTGGGTTTGACCGGGGAGCTGTTTTTT.

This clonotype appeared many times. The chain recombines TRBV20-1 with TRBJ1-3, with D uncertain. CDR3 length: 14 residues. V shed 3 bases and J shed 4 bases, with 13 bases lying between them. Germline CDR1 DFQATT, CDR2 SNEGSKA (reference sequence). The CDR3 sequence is CSASRSSDGNTIYF. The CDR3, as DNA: TGCAGTGCTAGCAGATCCTCCGACGGAAACACCATATATTTT.

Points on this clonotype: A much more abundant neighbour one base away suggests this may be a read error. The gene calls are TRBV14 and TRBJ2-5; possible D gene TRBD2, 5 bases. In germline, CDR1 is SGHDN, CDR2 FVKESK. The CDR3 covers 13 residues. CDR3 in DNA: TGTACCAGCAGGAGGAGTGGGCAAGAGACCCAGTACTTC. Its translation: CTSRRSGQETQYF.

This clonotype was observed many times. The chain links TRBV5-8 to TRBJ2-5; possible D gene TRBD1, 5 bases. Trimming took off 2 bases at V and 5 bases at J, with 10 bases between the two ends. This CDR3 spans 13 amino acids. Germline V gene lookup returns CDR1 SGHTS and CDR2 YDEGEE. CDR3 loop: CASSFAGLETQYF. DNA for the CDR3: TGTGCCAGCAGCTTTGCAGGGTTGGAGACCCAGTACTTC.

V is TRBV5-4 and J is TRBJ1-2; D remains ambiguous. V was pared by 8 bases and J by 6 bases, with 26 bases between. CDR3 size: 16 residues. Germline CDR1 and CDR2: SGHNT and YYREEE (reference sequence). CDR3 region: CASKRELQVRNDGYTF. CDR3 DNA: TGTGCCAGTAAGAGAGAGCTGCAGGTCAGAAACGATGGCTACACCTTC.

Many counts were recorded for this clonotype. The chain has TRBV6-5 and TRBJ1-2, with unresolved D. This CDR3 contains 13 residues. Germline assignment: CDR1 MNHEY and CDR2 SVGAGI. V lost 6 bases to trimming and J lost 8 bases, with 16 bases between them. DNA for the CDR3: TGTGCCAGCAGAGCCTCCGGGGAGGGAGGCTACACCTTC. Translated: CASRASGEGGYTF.

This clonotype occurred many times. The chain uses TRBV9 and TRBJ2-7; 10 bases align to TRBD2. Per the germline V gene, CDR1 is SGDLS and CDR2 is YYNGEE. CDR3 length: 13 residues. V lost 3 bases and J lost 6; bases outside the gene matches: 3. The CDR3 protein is CASSGTSGAEQYF. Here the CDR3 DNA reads TGTGCCAGCAGCGGGACTAGCGGCGCCGAGCAGTACTTC.

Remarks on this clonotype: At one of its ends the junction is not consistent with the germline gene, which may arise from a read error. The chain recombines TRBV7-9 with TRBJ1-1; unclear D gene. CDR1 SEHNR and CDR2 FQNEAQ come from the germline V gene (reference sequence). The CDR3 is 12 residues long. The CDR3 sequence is CAGSQTTLEAFF. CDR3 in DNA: TGTGCCGGCAGCCAAACGACCCTTGAAGCTTTCTTT.

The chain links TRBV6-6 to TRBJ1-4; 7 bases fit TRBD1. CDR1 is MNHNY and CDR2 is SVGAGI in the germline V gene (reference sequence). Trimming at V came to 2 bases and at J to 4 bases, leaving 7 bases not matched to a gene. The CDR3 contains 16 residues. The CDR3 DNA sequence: TGTGCCAGCAGTTACCTACAGGGGATAGATAATGAAAAACTGTTTTTT. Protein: CASSYLQGIDNEKLFF.

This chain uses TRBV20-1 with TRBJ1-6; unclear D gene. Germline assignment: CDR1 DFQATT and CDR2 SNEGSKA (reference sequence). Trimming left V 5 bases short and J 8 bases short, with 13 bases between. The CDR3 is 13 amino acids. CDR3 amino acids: CSAEMGRDSPLHF. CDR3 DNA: TGCAGTGCTGAGATGGGTAGGGATTCACCCCTCCACTTT.

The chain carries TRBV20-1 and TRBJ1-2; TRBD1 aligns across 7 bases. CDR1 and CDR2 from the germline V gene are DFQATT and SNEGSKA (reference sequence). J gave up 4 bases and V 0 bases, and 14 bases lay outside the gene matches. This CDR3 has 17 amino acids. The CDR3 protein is CSARDSGQAGRTYGYTF. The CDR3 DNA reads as TGCAGTGCTAGAGACTCAGGACAGGCAGGCCGTACCTATGGCTACACCTTC.

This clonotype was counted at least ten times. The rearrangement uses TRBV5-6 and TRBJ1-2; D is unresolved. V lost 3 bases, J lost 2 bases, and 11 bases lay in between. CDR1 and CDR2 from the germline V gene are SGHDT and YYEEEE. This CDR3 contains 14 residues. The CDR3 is CASSYSQRNYGYTF. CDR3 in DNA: TGTGCCAGCAGCTATTCACAGCGAAACTATGGCTACACCTTC.

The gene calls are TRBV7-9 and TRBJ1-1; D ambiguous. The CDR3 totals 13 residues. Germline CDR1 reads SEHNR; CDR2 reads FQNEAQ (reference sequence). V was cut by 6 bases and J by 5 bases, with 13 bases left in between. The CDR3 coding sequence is TGTGCCAGCAGGCTACTAGCGGGAACTGAAGCTTTCTTT. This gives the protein CASRLLAGTEAFF.

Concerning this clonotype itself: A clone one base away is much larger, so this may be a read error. The CDR3 DNA reads TGTGCCAGCAGCCCCCGGTCAGGGAGCACTGAAGCTCTCTTT. It specifies CASSPRSGSTEALF. V is TRBV4-2 and J is TRBJ1-1, with D tentatively TRBD1 (5 bases). The CDR3 is made up of 14 amino acids. Germline V gene data show CDR1 as LGHNA and CDR2 as YNFKEQ.

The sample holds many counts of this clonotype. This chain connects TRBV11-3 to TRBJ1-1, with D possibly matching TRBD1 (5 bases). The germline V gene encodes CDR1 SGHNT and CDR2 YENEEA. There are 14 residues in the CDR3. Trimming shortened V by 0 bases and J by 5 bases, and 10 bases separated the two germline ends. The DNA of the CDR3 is TGTGCCAGCAGCTTAGATCAGGCAGGGACTGAAGCTTTCTTT. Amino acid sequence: CASSLDQAGTEAFF.

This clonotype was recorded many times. CDR3 sequence: CATSDRDRGQNTGELFF. The CDR3 DNA follows: TGTGCCACCAGTGACAGGGACCGCGGCCAGAACACCGGGGAGCTGTTTTTT. V and J are TRBV24-1 and TRBJ2-2; D may be TRBD1 or TRBD2 (5 bases each). Germline V CDR1 and CDR2: KGHDR, SFDVKD. V was trimmed by 4 bases and J by 1 base, leaving 15 bases between them. This CDR3 comprises 17 residues.

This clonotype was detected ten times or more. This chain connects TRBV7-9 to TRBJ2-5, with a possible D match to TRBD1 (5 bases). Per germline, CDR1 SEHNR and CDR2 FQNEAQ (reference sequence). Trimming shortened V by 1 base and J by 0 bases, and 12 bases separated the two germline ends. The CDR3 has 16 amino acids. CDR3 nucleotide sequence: TGTGCCAGCAGCTTAGAAGGATCGGACAACCAAGAGACCCAGTACTTC. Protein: CASSLEGSDNQETQYF.

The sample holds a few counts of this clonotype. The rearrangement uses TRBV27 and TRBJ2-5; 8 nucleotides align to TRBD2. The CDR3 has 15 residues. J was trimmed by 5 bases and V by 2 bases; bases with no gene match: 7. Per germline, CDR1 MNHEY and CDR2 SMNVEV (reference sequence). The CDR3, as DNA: TGTGCCAGCAGTTTAAAGGCGGGAGGAGTCGAGACCCAGTACTTC. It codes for CASSLKAGGVETQYF.